This TCR beta chain was documented in a study of metastatic and nonmetastatic thyroid tumors. About the study: Samples came from malignant and benign thyroid patients, and repertoires were compared across blood and tumor or nodule tissue. Study-level results: Significantly higher TCR beta diversity was reportedly seen in malignant thyroid tumors than benign nodules, in blood and tumor.

In its sample, this clone was seen many times. Antigen: not known. Germline V gene sequence: CDR1 MDHEN, CDR2 SYDVKM. The trim removed 2 bases at V and 1 base at J, leaving 3 bases unmatched. CDR3 length: 15 residues. Thyroid surgery was preceded by no treatment in any patient. The authors' processing: A papillary thyroid cancer distant-metastasis classifier was built from CDR3 differences across clinicopathological groups. TCRdb re-called clones via MiXCR from the PCR reads. TCRdb's processing, not the authors' own work, is the source of the V and J calls. The data show roughly 98,000 clones, under 15% seen once.

The TCR was taken from a female donor with papillary thyroid cancer or a benign thyroid nodule (not recorded which). Some clones in this sample may be carry-over from other donors' samples. The source material was blood. This chain links TRBV28 with TRBJ2-3, with 7 nucleotides matching TRBD2. The CDR3: CASSLLRGGTDTQYF. CDR3 in DNA: TGTGCCAGCAGTTTACTTCGGGGGGGCACAGATACGCAGTATTTT.